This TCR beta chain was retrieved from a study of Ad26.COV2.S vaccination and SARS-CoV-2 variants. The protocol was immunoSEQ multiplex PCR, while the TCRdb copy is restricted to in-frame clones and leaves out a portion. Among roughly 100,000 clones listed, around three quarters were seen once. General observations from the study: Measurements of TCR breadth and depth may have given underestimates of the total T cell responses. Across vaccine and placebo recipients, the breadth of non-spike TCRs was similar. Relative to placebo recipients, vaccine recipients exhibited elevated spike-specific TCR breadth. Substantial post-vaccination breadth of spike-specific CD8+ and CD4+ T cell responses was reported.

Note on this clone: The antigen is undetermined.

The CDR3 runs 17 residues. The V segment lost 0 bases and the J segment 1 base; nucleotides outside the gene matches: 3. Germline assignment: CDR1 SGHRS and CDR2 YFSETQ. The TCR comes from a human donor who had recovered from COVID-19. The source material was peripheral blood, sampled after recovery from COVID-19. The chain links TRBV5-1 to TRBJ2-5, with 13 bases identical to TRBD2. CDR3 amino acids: CASSLGGTSGTQETQYF. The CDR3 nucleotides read TGCGCCAGCAGCTTGGGAGGGACTAGCGGGACCCAAGAGACCCAGTACTTC.